The 12 T cell receptor beta chains given below trace back to one sample, sequenced in a study of blood T cell repertoires in COVID-19. The repertoire was sequenced with immunoSEQ multiplex PCR; TCRdb's copy has only in-frame clones and lacks some. The data hold 240,000 or so clones, with approximately 78% observed a single time. The material sequenced was peripheral blood. These receptors were obtained from a woman in her sixties or seventies with active or convalescent COVID-19.

V usage is TRBV6-5 and J usage is TRBJ1-4, with a possible D match to TRBD1 (5 bases). Trimming pared 6 bases from V and 6 bases from J, leaving 11 bases between. Per germline, CDR1 MNHEY and CDR2 SVGAGI. The CDR3 runs 13 residues. The CDR3 sequence is CASRAGWDEKLFF. The CDR3 DNA sequence: TGTGCCAGCAGGGCAGGGTGGGATGAAAAACTGTTTTTT.

This chain links TRBV5-6 with TRBJ2-7, with 12 bases lining up with TRBD2. Germline V gene data show CDR1 as SGHDT and CDR2 as YYEEEE. Trimming cost V 4 bases and J 8 bases; bases outside gene matches: 10. This CDR3 has 15 residues. CDR3: CASSALAGGTWKQYF. DNA of the CDR3: TGTGCCAGCAGCGCACTAGCGGGGGGTACGTGGAAGCAGTACTTC. The variable domain in full, with the rest retrieved from reference TRBV5-6 and TRBJ2-7, is DAGVTQSPTHLIKTRGQQVTLRCSPKSGHDTVSWYQQALGQGPQFIFQYYEEEERQRGNFPDRFSGHQFPNYSSELNVNALLLGDSALYLCASSALAGGTWKQYFGPGTRLTVT.

This clone was seen only a few times. The chain recombines TRBV7-9 with TRBJ1-1, with 7 bases fitting TRBD1. The CDR3 runs 16 residues. Germline V gives CDR1 SEHNR, CDR2 FQNEAQ (reference sequence). Unmatched junction bases numbered 13, after V lost 4 bases and J lost 5 bases. The CDR3 sequence: CASSSPFRQGVTEAFF. The CDR3 DNA follows: TGTGCCAGCAGCTCCCCCTTCAGACAGGGAGTGACTGAAGCTTTCTTT.

This clone was seen a handful of times. The chain couples TRBV7-2 to TRBJ2-5, with D unresolved. Germline V gene sequence: CDR1 SGHTA, CDR2 FQGNSA. The length of the CDR3 is 14 residues. V lost 2 bases, J lost 5 bases, and 12 bases lay in between. The CDR3 coding sequence is TGTGCCAGCAGCTTATACCAGCTGAGGGAGACCCAGTACTTC. Amino acids: CASSLYQLRETQYF.

V usage is TRBV6-5 and J usage is TRBJ2-3, with D maybe TRBD2 (7 bases). V lost 4 bases and J lost 5, with 19 bases in between. In germline, CDR1 is MNHEY, CDR2 SVGAGI. CDR3 length: 16 residues. The CDR3 loop reads CASSSTPGGRGDTQYF. The DNA for the CDR3 is TGTGCCAGCAGTTCCACTCCGGGGGGCCGCGGAGATACGCAGTATTTT.

The chain is built from TRBV7-9 and TRBJ1-1; D gene uncertain. The germline V gene encodes CDR1 SEHNR and CDR2 FQNEAQ (reference sequence). V was clipped by 1 base and J by 5 bases, with 8 bases between them. CDR3 length equals 13 residues. DNA for the CDR3: TGTGCCAGCAGCTTAGTGTCCGGGACTGAAGCTTTCTTT. Encoded protein: CASSLVSGTEAFF.

This clone was seen a handful of times. The genes are TRBV18 and TRBJ1-1; 9 positions agree with TRBD1. The CDR3 has 13 amino acids. V dropped 4 bases and J dropped 6; count of bases not matched to a gene: 3. In germline, CDR1 is KGHSH, CDR2 LQKENI. CDR3 bases: TGTGCCAGCTCACTCGGACAGGGGCCTGAAGCTTTCTTT. It specifies CASSLGQGPEAFF.

V and J are TRBV12-3 or TRBV12-4 and TRBJ1-1; the D gene is possibly TRBD1 (5 bases). The CDR3 length is 13 residues. The V end lost 0 bases, the J end lost 4 bases, and 6 bases lay between the germline ends. The CDR3 protein is CASSLAGVTEAFF. The CDR3 DNA sequence: TGTGCCAGCAGTTTAGCAGGGGTCACTGAAGCTTTCTTT.

This clone was seen more than once but under ten times. The chain links TRBV19 to TRBJ1-5; D perhaps matches TRBD1 (5 bases). This CDR3 has 17 amino acids. V shed 7 bases and J shed 1 base, with 20 bases lying between them. Germline lookup yields CDR1 LNHDA and CDR2 SQIVND (reference sequence). This chain's CDR3 is CASTDRGGRRSNQPQHF. The DNA for the CDR3 is TGTGCCAGTACCGATCGGGGGGGACGACGGAGCAATCAGCCCCAGCATTTT.

The V call is TRBV6-2 or TRBV6-3, the J call TRBJ1-1; 10 nucleotides align to TRBD1. J was trimmed by 0 bases and V by 5 bases; bases with no gene match: 9. Per germline, CDR1 MNHEY and CDR2 SVGEGT. This CDR3 comprises 17 residues. The CDR3 reads CASSTGDRGLMNTEAFF. The CDR3 nucleotides are TGTGCCAGCAGTACCGGGGACAGGGGCTTAATGAACACTGAAGCTTTCTTT.

The rearrangement links TRBV5-1 to TRBJ2-1; D might be TRBD1 (5 bases). The V and J ends lost 4 bases and 5 bases respectively, with 19 bases between them. The length of the CDR3 is 16 residues. Germline CDR1 SGHRS, CDR2 YFSETQ. CDR3 protein: CASSPPGLSTNNEQFF. As DNA, the CDR3 is TGCGCCAGCAGCCCCCCAGGGTTAAGCACAAACAATGAGCAGTTCTTC.

This rearrangement joins TRBV19 to TRBJ1-2; 8 nucleotides align to TRBD1. CDR1 and CDR2 (germline): LNHDA, SQIVND (reference sequence). This CDR3 has 14 amino acids. J gave up 1 base and V 7 bases, and 5 bases lay outside the gene matches. Written as DNA, the CDR3 is TGTGCCAGTACGGACAGGGTCGATAACTATGGCTACACCTTC. This gives the protein CASTDRVDNYGYTF.